Presented here are 10 T cell receptor beta chains from one specimen sequenced in a study of T cells after posttransplantation cyclophosphamide. Treatment was busulfan-fludarabine conditioning, a marrow graft, and cyclophosphamide on days +3 and +4. This table comes from immunoSEQ multiplex PCR, and its TCRdb copy is limited to in-frame clones, with some not included. The profile covers thousands of clones, none occurring a single time. Sequenced here: PBMCs, sampled 86 days after allogeneic stem cell transplant with posttransplant cyclophosphamide. These receptors were obtained from an older female patient who received an allogeneic stem cell transplant from a related donor and was CMV-positive. The graft donor may be the source of some T cells.

This clone is medium-sized by share. The genes are TRBV5-4 and TRBJ2-1; 14 bases line up with TRBD2. This CDR3 has 16 residues. The germline V gene has CDR1 SGHNT and CDR2 YYREEE (reference sequence). Trimming cost V 4 bases and J 4 bases; bases outside gene matches: 4. CDR3 in DNA: TGTGCCAGCAGCGGGACTAGCGGGGGCCGGTACAATGAGCAGTTCTTC. It codes for CASSGTSGGRYNEQFF.

This clone is labeled medium-sized (0.01 to 0.1%). J is TRBJ2-1 and V is TRBV19, with 8 bases identical to TRBD2. From germline, CDR1 is LNHDA and CDR2 SQIVND (reference sequence). The CDR3 sequence is 14 residues long. Germline trimming cut 7 bases from V and 2 bases from J; bases unmatched to any gene: 4. CDR3 in amino acids: CASTFSGAYNEQFF. In DNA form, the CDR3 reads TGTGCCAGTACCTTTAGCGGGGCCTACAATGAGCAGTTCTTC.

The table lists this clone with many counts. The chain couples TRBV5-6 to TRBJ2-2; 12 bases align to TRBD1. This CDR3 region has 16 residues. Losses at the gene ends were 5 bases for V and 6 bases for J; bases not matched to a gene: 8. CDR1 and CDR2 (germline): SGHDT, YYEEEE. The CDR3 DNA follows: TGTGCCAGCAGTCCCAAGGGACAGGGGGCAGCCGGGGAGCTGTTTTTT. It is translated as CASSPKGQGAAGELFF.

By sample fraction, this clone is medium-sized (0.01 to 0.1%). V gene TRBV19 combines with J gene TRBJ1-1; 10 nucleotides agree with TRBD1. V dropped 7 bases and J dropped 7; count of bases not matched to a gene: 15. Germline CDR1 LNHDA, CDR2 SQIVND (reference sequence). CDR3 length: 16 amino acids. The CDR3 loop is CASTPRGGTGVVEAFF. The CDR3 bases are TGTGCCAGTACCCCCCGGGGGGGGACAGGGGTGGTTGAAGCTTTCTTT.

This clone counts as medium-sized. The gene calls are TRBV28 and TRBJ2-5, with a weak D call TRBD1 (6 bases). The V gene lost 3 bases and the J gene lost 4 bases, with 21 bases spanning the gap. The CDR3 contains 17 residues. Germline CDR1 MDHEN, CDR2 SYDVKM. The CDR3: CASSLGSLGQNRETQYF. CDR3 DNA sequence: TGTGCCAGCAGTTTGGGGTCCCTAGGACAGAACAGAGAGACCCAGTACTTC.

The chain employs TRBV30 and TRBJ2-3, with a tentative D call TRBD1 (6 bases). V lost 7 bases, J lost 0 bases, and 14 bases lay in between. CDR3 size: 14 residues. Germline-derived CDR1 and CDR2 are GTSNPN and SVGIG (reference sequence). The chain's CDR3 is CALGRGYSTDTQYF. CDR3 sequence (DNA): TGTGCCTTGGGCAGGGGATATAGCACAGATACGCAGTATTTT.

This clone was counted many times. The chain couples TRBV7-2 to TRBJ1-2; possible D gene TRBD1, 5 bases. V was trimmed by 4 bases and J by 6 bases, leaving 15 bases between them. The CDR3 length is 14 residues. The V gene's germline CDR1 is SGHTA and CDR2 FQGNSA. CDR3 sequence reads: CASSSIQVSHGYTF. In DNA, the CDR3 is TGTGCCAGCAGCTCGATACAGGTTAGCCATGGCTACACCTTC.

The sample holds many counts of this clone. The rearrangement joins TRBV6-1 to TRBJ2-5; D is possibly TRBD2 (5 bases). The V end was cut by 4 bases, the J end by 5 bases, with 17 bases between. CDR3 length: 15 amino acids. Germline CDR1 reads MNHNS; CDR2 reads SASEGT. The CDR3 loop is CASSGGRHGVETQYF. CDR3 DNA: TGTGCCAGCAGTGGAGGTCGACACGGGGTGGAGACCCAGTACTTC.

Sample share makes this clone medium-sized. The rearrangement joins TRBV15 to TRBJ1-3; 9 nucleotides align to TRBD1. With V trimmed by 3 bases and J by 7 bases, 10 bases remained unmatched. Germline V gene sequence: CDR1 LNHNV, CDR2 YYDKDF (reference sequence). CDR3 length equals 16 residues. The CDR3 loop is CATSRGIRQGENTIYF. Here the CDR3 DNA reads TGTGCCACCAGCAGGGGAATAAGACAGGGGGAGAACACCATATATTTT.

On this clone itself: A clone one base away is much larger, so this may be a read error. The CDR3 DNA reads as TGTGCCAGCAGTGAGGAACGGGGTTACTCTGGAAACCCCATATATTTT. Its protein product is CASSEERGYSGNPIYF. The rearrangement links TRBV6-1 to TRBJ1-3, with unresolved D. Germline-derived CDR1 and CDR2 are MNHNS and SASEGT. The CDR3 covers 16 residues.